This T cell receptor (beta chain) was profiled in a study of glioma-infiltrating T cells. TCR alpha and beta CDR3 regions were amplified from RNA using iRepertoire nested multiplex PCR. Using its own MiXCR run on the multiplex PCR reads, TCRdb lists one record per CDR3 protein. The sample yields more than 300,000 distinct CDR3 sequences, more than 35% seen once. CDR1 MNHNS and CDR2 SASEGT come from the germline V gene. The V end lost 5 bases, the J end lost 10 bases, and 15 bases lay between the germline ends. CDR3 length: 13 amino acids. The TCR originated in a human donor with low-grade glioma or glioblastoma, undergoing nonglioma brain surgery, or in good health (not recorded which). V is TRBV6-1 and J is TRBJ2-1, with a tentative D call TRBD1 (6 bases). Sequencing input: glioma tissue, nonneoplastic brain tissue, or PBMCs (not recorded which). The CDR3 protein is CASSLGQSYEQFF. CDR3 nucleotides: TGTGCCAGCAGTCTAGGACAGTCCTACGAGCAGTTCTTC.